A selection of T cell receptor beta chains follows, all from one sample in a study of T-cell memory formation after mild COVID-19. TCRdb passed the 5' RACE reads through MiXCR, listing each CDR3 protein once. The sample carries a few hundred thousand distinct CDR3 sequences, approximately 20% recorded once. Specimen: PBMCs or a T cell subset sorted from them (not recorded which). Receptor source: a man between 18 and 29 years old who had mild COVID-19 (a few samples of this study predate the infection). Cell type and time point are not known. CDR3s include the opening cysteine and the closing phenylalanine or tryptophan. D genes are given only for firm matches. The listing skips clone size in some rows; elsewhere it reads once, few, many or a size class.

V	J	D	size	CDR3	DNA
TRBV25-1	TRBJ2-5	NA	few	CASSGPMGETQYF	TGTGCCAGCAGTGGGCCTATGGGAGAGACCCAGTACTTC
TRBV6-5	TRBJ2-3	TRBD1	NA	CASSPTDRGLDTQYF	TGTGCCAGCAGTCCAACTGACAGGGGGCTGGATACGCAGTATTTT
TRBV20-1	TRBJ1-2	NA	NA	CSARGAGQSLLYGYTF	TGCAGTGCTCGCGGCGCCGGACAGTCCTTACTTTATGGCTACACCTTC
TRBV7-3	TRBJ1-2	NA	NA	CASSNGPNYGYTF	TGTGCCAGCAGCAACGGTCCTAACTATGGCTACACCTTC
TRBV28	TRBJ2-1	TRBD2	NA	CASSLSSSGGYNEQFF	TGTGCCAGCAGTTTATCGTCTAGCGGGGGGTATAATGAGCAGTTCTTC
TRBV20-1	TRBJ2-3	TRBD1	few	CSARDGQGPDTQYF	TGCAGTGCTAGAGATGGACAGGGGCCAGATACGCAGTATTTT
TRBV9	TRBJ2-5	NA	few	CASSNGQTQETQYF	TGTGCCAGCAGCAACGGACAGACCCAAGAGACCCAGTACTTC
TRBV18	TRBJ2-6	NA	many	CASSPNRGANVLTF	TGTGCCAGCTCCCCCAACAGGGGGGCCAACGTCCTGACTTTC
TRBV2	TRBJ2-1	NA	few	CASSKDGSSYNEQFF	TGTGCCAGCAGTAAGGACGGTAGCTCCTACAATGAGCAGTTCTTC
TRBV10-3	TRBJ2-2	NA	NA	CAISQGTGELFF	TGTGCCATCTCCCAGGGGACCGGGGAGCTGTTTTTT
TRBV7-9	TRBJ2-3	TRBD2	NA	CASSLLAGRPNDRDTQYF	TGTGCCAGCAGCTTACTAGCGGGCCGTCCCAATGATAGAGATACGCAGTATTTT
TRBV4-1	TRBJ2-3	TRBD2	NA	CASSQVAGGTDTQYF	TGCGCCAGCAGCCAAGTTGCGGGGGGAACAGATACGCAGTATTTT
TRBV29-1	TRBJ1-2	NA	NA	CSVEDPNGDGYTF	TGCAGCGTTGAAGATCCCAACGGGGATGGCTACACCTTC
TRBV5-1	TRBJ2-7	TRBD2	few	CASSNQAGAYEQYF	TGCGCCAGCAGTAACCAAGCGGGGGCCTACGAGCAGTACTTC
TRBV28	TRBJ2-7	NA	NA	CASSFTPARGDYEQYF	TGTGCCAGCAGTTTTACCCCGGCCAGGGGCGACTACGAGCAGTACTTC
TRBV5-1	TRBJ2-5	TRBD1	few	CASSLGDRDQETQYF	TGCGCCAGCAGCTTGGGGGACAGGGACCAAGAGACCCAGTACTTC
TRBV18	TRBJ2-3	NA	NA	CASSPGTYGDTQYF	TGTGCCAGCTCACCCGGGACCTACGGGGATACGCAGTATTTT
TRBV9	TRBJ2-1	TRBD2	NA	CASSALAGGYNEQFF	TGTGCCAGCAGCGCACTAGCGGGGGGGTACAATGAGCAGTTCTTC
TRBV7-2	TRBJ2-1	NA	many	CASSLVRGDEQFF	TGTGCCAGCAGCTTAGTAAGGGGGGATGAGCAGTTCTTC
TRBV12-3/TRBV12-4	TRBJ2-7	NA	many	CASSFESYEQYF	TGTGCCAGCAGTTTTGAGTCCTACGAGCAGTACTTC
TRBV25-1	TRBJ2-3	NA	NA	CASSAGITDTQYF	TGTGCCAGCAGTGCGGGGATCACAGATACGCAGTATTTT
TRBV5-1	TRBJ1-2	NA	few	CASSFGSSNYGYTF	TGCGCCAGCAGCTTCGGCAGCTCTAACTATGGCTACACCTTC
TRBV18	TRBJ2-2	NA	NA	CASSLHQTGELFF	TGTGCCAGCTCACTTCACCAGACCGGGGAGCTGTTTTTT
TRBV6-6	TRBJ1-4	TRBD1	NA	CASSHRDRVVKLFF	TGTGCCAGCAGTCACCGGGACAGGGTCGTAAAACTGTTTTTT
TRBV27	TRBJ2-1	NA	few	CASSRQSGDEQFF	TGTGCCAGCAGTCGCCAGAGTGGTGATGAGCAGTTCTTC
TRBV7-3	TRBJ1-6	NA	NA	CASSLTNSNSPLHF	TGTGCCAGCAGCTTAACGAACAGTAATTCACCCCTCCACTTT
TRBV7-3	TRBJ2-2	NA	few	CASRRSGESGELFF	TGTGCCAGCAGGCGATCAGGGGAATCCGGGGAGCTGTTTTTT
TRBV24-1	TRBJ2-5	NA	few	CATSDPSVAETQYF	TGTGCCACCAGTGACCCTAGCGTTGCAGAGACCCAGTACTTC
TRBV11-2	TRBJ2-1	NA	few	CASSLIPGGPEANEQFF	TGTGCCAGCAGCTTAATCCCCGGGGGCCCGGAGGCTAATGAGCAGTTCTTC
TRBV10-3	TRBJ1-5	NA	few	CAISGDNQPQHF	TGTGCCATCAGCGGGGACAATCAGCCCCAGCATTTT
TRBV4-1	TRBJ1-2	NA	many	CASSQFRRDTRNYGYTF	TGCGCCAGCAGCCAATTTCGTAGGGATACCCGCAACTATGGCTACACCTTC
TRBV7-9	TRBJ1-3	TRBD1	NA	CASSRYRGLTGNTIYF	TGTGCCAGCAGCCGATACAGGGGTCTCACCGGAAACACCATATATTTT
TRBV11-2	TRBJ1-2	TRBD1	many	CASSPDRDYGYTF	TGTGCCAGCAGTCCTGACAGGGACTATGGCTACACCTTC
TRBV11-2	TRBJ2-1	NA	NA	CASSLGRPPSSYNEQFF	TGTGCCAGCAGCTTAGGACGGCCGCCGAGCTCCTACAATGAGCAGTTCTTC